This T cell receptor beta chain was sequenced in a study of response to subunit inactivated influenza vaccine. A single record per CDR3 protein comes from TCRdb applying MiXCR to the RT-PCR reads. The table shows just under 550,000 distinct CDR3 sequences, with roughly 25% occurring only once. The trim removed 7 bases at V and 6 bases at J, leaving 7 bases unmatched. The CDR3 loop spans 14 amino acids. In germline, CDR1 is SEHNR, CDR2 FQNEAQ (reference sequence). The same data also went into a second study, on T cells expressing NK-cell markers. That source notes: In generating TCR beta cDNA, 5'RACE template switching with UMIs was used. These clonotypes, the leaders elsewhere, also led the CD3+CD56-NKG2C+ fraction in several donors.

The gene calls are TRBV7-9 and TRBJ2-3; 10 positions match TRBD2. The receptor was isolated from a man over 45 who received an inactivated influenza vaccine. This material consisted of CD4+ T cells sorted from PBMCs, taken 11 to 12 days after vaccination. CDR3 in amino acids: CASTSSGRADTQYF. The CDR3 coding sequence is TGTGCCAGCACGTCTAGCGGGAGAGCCGATACGCAGTATTTT.